The 12 T cell receptor beta chains listed next were all sequenced from one sample in a study of shared clonotypes between healthy human individuals. Using immunoSEQ multiplex PCR, the repertoire was profiled, and TCRdb retains in-frame clones only, with some absent. The table includes around 2.3 million clones, under 97% detected once. Sequenced input: naive CD4+ T cells sorted from blood. Regarding subset: CD45RA+ positively selected. The receptor set was obtained from a man between 18 and 35 years old in good health.

The chain joins TRBV6-6 to TRBJ2-2; D gene unclear. The CDR3 spans 16 residues. Trimming took 0 bases from V and 0 from J, leaving 8 bases between them. CDR1 and CDR2 (germline): MNHNY, SVGAGI (reference sequence). In nucleotides, the CDR3 is TGTGCCAGCAGTTACTCAAGCAGCTCGAACACCGGGGAGCTGTTTTTT. It translates to CASSYSSSSNTGELFF.

The V gene is TRBV9, the J gene TRBJ2-5; weak D call: TRBD2 (6 bases). The length of the CDR3 is 16 residues. V shed 0 bases and J shed 1 base, with 13 bases lying between them. Germline V gives CDR1 SGDLS, CDR2 YYNGEE. The CDR3 DNA sequence: TGTGCCAGCAGCGTAGAGGTGGGAGGCCCCCAAGAGACCCAGTACTTC. Its protein product is CASSVEVGGPQETQYF.

The chain carries TRBV7-2 and TRBJ2-1, with 9 bases aligning to TRBD2. This CDR3 region has 16 residues. Germline lookup yields CDR1 SGHTA and CDR2 FQGNSA. V dropped 5 bases and J dropped 7; count of bases not matched to a gene: 12. The chain's CDR3 is CASSPGGLAGRNEQFF. The CDR3 DNA sequence: TGTGCCAGCAGCCCCGGGGGCCTAGCGGGGCGTAATGAGCAGTTCTTC.

This chain connects TRBV5-6 to TRBJ2-7; D unclear. This CDR3 comprises 14 residues. Germline V gene lookup returns CDR1 SGHDT and CDR2 YYEEEE. V lost 0 bases and J 6 bases, leaving 13 bases between the germline ends. The chain's CDR3 is CASSLVGTTGEQYF. The DNA of the CDR3 is TGTGCCAGCAGCTTGGTCGGCACCACCGGCGAGCAGTACTTC.

V usage is TRBV5-1 and J usage is TRBJ1-2, with TRBD1 matching 8 bases. This CDR3 is built from 16 residues. CDR1 is SGHRS, CDR2 YFSETQ, per germline. V lost 0 bases to trimming and J lost 8 bases; unmatched junction nucleotides: 12. The CDR3 bases are TGCGCCAGCAGCTTGGCCCTCGGACAGGGTCAGGAGGGCTACACCTTC. Protein sequence: CASSLALGQGQEGYTF.

The chain employs TRBV11-1 and TRBJ2-7; 8 bases fit TRBD1. The length of the CDR3 is 16 residues. Germline CDR1 SGHAT, CDR2 FQDESV (reference sequence). V was pared by 5 bases and J by 6 bases, with 15 bases of the junction left unmatched. The CDR3 region is CASSLRGTGFLREQYF. CDR3 in DNA: TGTGCCAGCAGCCTTAGGGGGACAGGATTTTTGCGCGAGCAGTACTTC.

The rearrangement uses TRBV6-1 and TRBJ1-2; D gene ambiguous. Germline V gene data show CDR1 as MNHNS and CDR2 as SASEGT. V gave up 7 bases and J gave up 7 bases, with 22 bases separating them. The CDR3 is made up of 15 amino acids. Here the CDR3 reads CASTLVQRPLFGYTF. For the CDR3, the DNA is TGTGCCAGCACCCTAGTCCAGCGACCTTTGTTTGGCTACACCTTC.

The chain joins TRBV6-5 to TRBJ2-5, with a possible D match to TRBD1 (6 bases). Deletions cut 6 bases from V and 5 bases from J, with 19 bases between. The CDR3 is 15 residues long. CDR1 and CDR2 from the germline V gene are MNHEY and SVGAGI. In DNA, the CDR3 is TGTGCCAGCAGAGAACAGGGATACATTGGGGAGACCCAGTACTTC. It yields the protein CASREQGYIGETQYF.

The chain carries TRBV5-1 and TRBJ2-6; D gene ambiguous. The CDR3 runs 17 residues. The germline CDR1 and CDR2 sequences are SGHRS and YFSETQ. V lost 2 bases and J 0 bases, leaving 12 bases between the germline ends. This chain's CDR3 is CASSLKGPTSGANVLTF. DNA for the CDR3: TGCGCCAGCAGCTTAAAAGGGCCTACCTCTGGGGCCAACGTCCTGACTTTC.

CDR3 loop: CASSFGDRTDTQYF. In DNA, the CDR3 is TGTGCCAGCAGTTTTGGGGACCGGACAGATACGCAGTATTTT. The V and J genes are TRBV28 and TRBJ2-3, with D perhaps assigned TRBD1 or TRBD2 (5 bases each). There are 14 residues in the CDR3. The V gene's germline CDR1 is MDHEN and CDR2 SYDVKM. V was shortened by 3 bases and J by 3 bases, with 10 bases between the two germline ends.

This clone was seen only once. V and J are TRBV2 and TRBJ2-7; perhaps TRBD1 as D (6 bases). V lost 8 bases and J 5 bases, leaving 13 bases between the germline ends. Germline V gene data show CDR1 as SNHLY and CDR2 as FYNNEI. The CDR3 runs to 12 residues. Here the CDR3 DNA reads TGTGCCAGCGTTAGGGCAGGGGACGAGCAGTACTTC. It is translated as CASVRAGDEQYF.

This clone appeared a single time. The chain is built from TRBV5-1 and TRBJ2-7; 7 nucleotides match TRBD1. Losses at the gene ends were 4 bases for V and 2 bases for J; bases not matched to a gene: 6. The CDR3 is made up of 14 amino acids. Looked up from germline, CDR1 is SGHRS and CDR2 is YFSETQ. CDR3 region: CASSLRDRPYEQYF. In DNA form, the CDR3 reads TGCGCCAGCAGCCTCCGGGACAGACCCTACGAGCAGTACTTC.